One sample yielded the 25 T cell receptor beta chains listed below, sequenced in a study of neurological immune-mediated disorders. TCRdb used MiXCR to reprocess the 5' RACE reads, holding one entry per CDR3 protein. The data show tens of thousands of distinct CDR3 sequences, about 3.4% seen once. The sequenced sample was PBMCs. The receptors here all came from a middle-aged man with multiple sclerosis.

This clonotype was recorded at least ten times. This chain connects TRBV20-1 to TRBJ1-5; possible D gene TRBD1, 6 bases. The CDR3 runs 16 residues. Germline CDR1 and CDR2: DFQATT and SNEGSKA (reference sequence). V shed 5 bases and J shed 2 bases, with 19 bases lying between them. CDR3 loop: CSALSKGHLGNQPQHF. CDR3 nucleotides: TGCAGTGCTTTAAGCAAGGGACATTTGGGCAATCAGCCCCAGCATTTT.

The sample holds many counts of this clonotype. CDR3 protein: CASSLGRTGISEQYF. The CDR3 nucleotides are TGCGCCAGCAGCTTAGGCCGGACAGGGATCTCGGAGCAGTACTTC. V and J are TRBV5-1 and TRBJ2-7; 8 bases map to TRBD1. After removal of 2 bases from V and 7 bases from J, the junction contained 11 bases not matched to a gene. Germline CDR1 reads SGHRS; CDR2 reads YFSETQ. The CDR3 has 15 residues.

This clonotype was recorded at least ten times. This chain links TRBV5-1 with TRBJ1-4, with D perhaps matching TRBD1 (5 bases). Trimming cost V 3 bases and J 7 bases, with 13 bases left between them. This CDR3 is 14 amino acids long. The germline V gene encodes CDR1 SGHRS and CDR2 YFSETQ. CDR3 DNA: TGCGCCAGCAGCTGGGGGGGAGACGGTGAAAAACTGTTTTTT. Translating gives CASSWGGDGEKLFF.

The J gene is TRBJ1-4, the V gene TRBV27; D is ambiguous. From germline, CDR1 is MNHEY and CDR2 SMNVEV (reference sequence). The V end was cut by 3 bases, the J end by 6 bases, with 11 bases between. The CDR3 runs 14 residues. CDR3 amino acids: CASSFNQADEKLFF. For the CDR3, the DNA is TGTGCCAGCAGTTTCAACCAGGCCGATGAAAAACTGTTTTTT.

This clonotype has a count of ten or more. This rearrangement joins TRBV20-1 to TRBJ2-3; D unclear. The CDR3 sequence is 16 residues long. Germline V gives CDR1 DFQATT, CDR2 SNEGSKA (reference sequence). The V gene lost 0 bases and the J gene lost 5 bases, with 18 bases spanning the gap. In DNA form, the CDR3 reads TGCAGTGCTAGAGATCGTCTGTCAGGATTTAGAGATACGCAGTATTTT. Protein sequence: CSARDRLSGFRDTQYF.

At least ten counts were recorded for this clonotype. This chain links TRBV29-1 with TRBJ1-2; 8 positions match TRBD1. The ends lost 4 bases at V and 5 bases at J; junction bases unmatched: 6. Germline V gives CDR1 SQVTM, CDR2 ANQGSEA. The CDR3 is 13 amino acids. CDR3: CSVGDRGFYGYTF. Written as DNA, the CDR3 is TGCAGCGTTGGAGACAGGGGATTTTATGGCTACACCTTC.

In this sample, this clonotype turned up a few times. A much larger clone is a single base away; this may be a read error. V is TRBV5-4 and J is TRBJ1-1; 7 nucleotides align to TRBD1. This CDR3 is 15 amino acids long. The junction had 6 bases not matched to a gene; V was cut back by 4 bases and J by 0 bases. The germline V gene has CDR1 SGHNT and CDR2 YYREEE (reference sequence). The CDR3 DNA follows: TGTGCCAGCAGCAACACGGACAGGTTGAACACTGAAGCTTTCTTT. It encodes CASSNTDRLNTEAFF.

This clonotype was seen at least ten times. V usage is TRBV20-1 and J usage is TRBJ1-1; maybe TRBD1 (5 bases). V was clipped by 5 bases and J by 6 bases, with 10 bases between them. Germline lookup yields CDR1 DFQATT and CDR2 SNEGSKA (reference sequence). This CDR3 comprises 11 residues. CDR3 amino acids: CSAYDSPEAFF. CDR3 DNA: TGCAGTGCTTACGACAGCCCTGAAGCTTTCTTT.

This clonotype was seen only a few times. CDR3 sequence: CSALLEGGTRAGELFF. The CDR3 DNA sequence: TGCAGTGCTCTTCTAGAGGGGGGGACCCGGGCCGGGGAGCTGTTTTTT. The rearrangement links TRBV20-1 to TRBJ2-2; possible D gene TRBD2, 7 bases. The germline CDR1 and CDR2 sequences are DFQATT and SNEGSKA (reference sequence). This CDR3 contains 16 residues. The ends were cut back, 5 bases at V and 6 bases at J, with 22 bases in the middle.

This clonotype has at least ten counts. V usage is TRBV27 and J usage is TRBJ2-7; the match to TRBD1 covers 7 bases. In germline, CDR1 is MNHEY, CDR2 SMNVEV (reference sequence). V trimming: 3 bases; J trimming: 2 bases; junction bases outside the gene matches: 4. The CDR3 is 14 residues long. CDR3 nucleotide sequence: TGTGCCAGCAGTTTGGGGGACAGTCCCTACGAGCAGTACTTC. Translated, it gives CASSLGDSPYEQYF.

In its sample, this clonotype was seen many times. The J gene is TRBJ1-4, the V gene TRBV20-1; D gene uncertain. Trimming took off 1 base at V and 4 bases at J, with 10 bases between the two ends. The CDR3 sequence is 14 residues long. CDR1 DFQATT and CDR2 SNEGSKA come from the germline V gene (reference sequence). The CDR3 protein is CSARGGRLNEKLFF. For the CDR3, the DNA is TGCAGTGCTAGAGGTGGACGCCTTAATGAAAAACTGTTTTTT.

This clonotype was picked up many times. The chain is built from TRBV12-3 or TRBV12-4 and TRBJ2-5; 11 nucleotides align to TRBD2. The CDR3 has 15 amino acids. V was clipped by 5 bases and J by 7 bases; unmatched bases: 9. CDR3 sequence reads: CASSQGLAAPGTQYF. CDR3 DNA sequence: TGTGCCAGCAGTCAGGGACTAGCGGCCCCAGGGACCCAGTACTTC.

This clonotype was found many times. Here the CDR3 DNA reads TGTGCCAGCAGCGGGGGGACCCTTATTACCGGGGAGCTGTTTTTT. This encodes CASSGGTLITGELFF. The chain carries TRBV7-2 and TRBJ2-2; the D gene is possibly TRBD2 (6 bases). Deletions cut 5 bases from V and 5 bases from J, with 15 bases between. The CDR3 is made up of 15 amino acids. Germline V gene data show CDR1 as SGHTA and CDR2 as FQGNSA.

The sample holds many counts of this clonotype. The chain carries TRBV12-3 or TRBV12-4 and TRBJ1-1; D is perhaps TRBD1 (5 bases). The CDR3 has 14 amino acids. V lost 3 bases and J lost 5, with 13 bases in between. The CDR3 loop reads CASSFRQGDTEAFF. CDR3 coding DNA: TGTGCCAGCAGTTTCCGGCAGGGTGATACTGAAGCTTTCTTT.

This clonotype came up many times. This rearrangement joins TRBV3-1 to TRBJ1-1; no firm D call. The CDR3 length is 14 residues. V was clipped by 5 bases and J by 1 base, with 11 bases between them. The germline V gene encodes CDR1 LGHDT and CDR2 YNNKEL (reference sequence). DNA for the CDR3: TGTGCCAGCAGCTGGCGGGGAAGGAACACTGAAGCTTTCTTT. It specifies CASSWRGRNTEAFF.

The table lists this clonotype with many counts. The gene calls are TRBV5-6 and TRBJ2-7, with D possibly matching TRBD1 (5 bases). The V end was cut by 3 bases, the J end by 0 bases, with 7 bases between. The germline V gene has CDR1 SGHDT and CDR2 YYEEEE. This CDR3 has 13 residues. The DNA for the CDR3 is TGTGCCAGCAGCTGGACATTCTCCTACGAGCAGTACTTC. This encodes CASSWTFSYEQYF.

This clonotype was counted many times. CDR3 in amino acids: CASSPRQGRLANYGYTF. CDR3 nucleotides: TGTGCCAGCAGCCCACGACAGGGCCGATTAGCTAACTATGGCTACACCTTC. V and J are TRBV9 and TRBJ1-2; TRBD1 matches 7 bases. This CDR3 has 17 residues. Germline values: CDR1 SGDLS, CDR2 YYNGEE. The trim removed 4 bases at V and 0 bases at J, leaving 12 bases unmatched.

This clonotype was recorded at least ten times. The chain links TRBV29-1 to TRBJ2-1, with TRBD1 as a possible D gene (6 bases). The germline V gene has CDR1 SQVTM and CDR2 ANQGSEA. The CDR3 is 15 residues long. The V end lost 3 bases, the J end lost 0 bases, and 12 bases lay between the germline ends. CDR3 loop: CSVERGQRSYNEQFF. Written as DNA, the CDR3 is TGCAGCGTTGAGAGAGGACAGCGCTCCTACAATGAGCAGTTCTTC.

This clonotype was seen repeatedly, ten times or more. This chain uses TRBV29-1 with TRBJ2-6; D unclear. The germline V gene encodes CDR1 SQVTM and CDR2 ANQGSEA. Trimming cost V 7 bases and J 4 bases, with 11 bases left between them. The CDR3 loop spans 13 amino acids. CDR3: CSGFLPGANVLTF. DNA of the CDR3: TGCAGCGGGTTCTTGCCCGGGGCCAACGTCCTGACTTTC.

This clonotype has a count of ten or more. This chain uses TRBV12-3 or TRBV12-4 with TRBJ2-1; maybe TRBD1 (5 bases). Trimming shortened V by 7 bases and J by 7 bases, and 11 bases separated the two germline ends. The CDR3 extends over 12 amino acids. CDR3 DNA sequence: TGTGCCAGCATATTTCAGGGAAATGAGCAGTTCTTC. Its protein product is CASIFQGNEQFF.

Ten or more counts support this clonotype. The V call is TRBV20-1, the J call TRBJ1-5; no firm D call. Per germline, CDR1 DFQATT and CDR2 SNEGSKA (reference sequence). Trimming took off 3 bases at V and 7 bases at J, with 16 bases between the two ends. The CDR3 is 14 residues long. The CDR3 DNA reads TGCAGTGCTAGTCTGAGGGCGGGTTTCCAGCCCCAGCATTTT. It specifies CSASLRAGFQPQHF.

This clonotype showed up many times. The V call is TRBV6-5, the J call TRBJ1-5; tentatively, D is TRBD1 (5 bases). Between the trimmed V and J ends, which lost 0 bases and 6 bases, there was a span of 12 bases. There are 15 residues in the CDR3. The germline CDR1 and CDR2 sequences are MNHEY and SVGAGI. The CDR3 spells CASSYSVAGLQPQHF. The CDR3 DNA follows: TGTGCCAGCAGTTACTCAGTGGCAGGGCTTCAGCCCCAGCATTTT.

This clonotype is medium-sized by share. The J gene is TRBJ2-2, the V gene TRBV20-1; no clear D gene. Per the germline V gene, CDR1 is DFQATT and CDR2 is SNEGSKA (reference sequence). The CDR3 length is 13 residues. V lost 7 bases to trimming and J lost 0 bases, with 9 bases between them. The CDR3 DNA reads TGCAGTGTAAGGCTCTCGAACACCGGGGAGCTGTTTTTT. It specifies CSVRLSNTGELFF.

This clonotype was seen a few times. The chain couples TRBV6-6 to TRBJ2-1; TRBD2 matches 8 bases. This CDR3 contains 15 residues. Germline values: CDR1 MNHNY, CDR2 SVGAGI (reference sequence). J lost 6 bases, V lost 6 bases, and 10 bases had no gene match. The CDR3 region has the DNA TGTGCCAGCAGCACCCAGCGGGAGAGGGGCAATGAGCAGTTCTTC. Translating gives CASSTQRERGNEQFF.

With regard to this clonotype: A much larger clone is a single base away; this may be a read error. The chain uses TRBV6-1 and TRBJ2-7; no clear D gene. Germline V gives CDR1 MNHNS, CDR2 SASEGT. The CDR3 totals 12 residues. CDR3 nucleotides: TGTGACAGCAGTGTGACCCTATACGAGCAGTACTTC. Its protein product is CDSSVTLYEQYF.